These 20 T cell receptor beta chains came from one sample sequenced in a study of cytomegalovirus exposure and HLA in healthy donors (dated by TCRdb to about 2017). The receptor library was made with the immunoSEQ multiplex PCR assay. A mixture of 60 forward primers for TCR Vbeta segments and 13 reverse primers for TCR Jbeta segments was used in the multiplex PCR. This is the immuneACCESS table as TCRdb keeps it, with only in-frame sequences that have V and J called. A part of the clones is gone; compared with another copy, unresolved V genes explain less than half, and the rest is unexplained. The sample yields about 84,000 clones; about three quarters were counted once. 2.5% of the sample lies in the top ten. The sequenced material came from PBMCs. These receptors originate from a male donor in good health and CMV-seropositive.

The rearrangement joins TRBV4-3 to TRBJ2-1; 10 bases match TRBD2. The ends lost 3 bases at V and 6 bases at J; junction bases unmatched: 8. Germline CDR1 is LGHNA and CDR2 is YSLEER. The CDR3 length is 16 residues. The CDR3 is CASSHNSGREFNEQFF. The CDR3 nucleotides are TGCGCCAGCAGCCACAACAGCGGGAGGGAGTTCAATGAGCAGTTCTTC.

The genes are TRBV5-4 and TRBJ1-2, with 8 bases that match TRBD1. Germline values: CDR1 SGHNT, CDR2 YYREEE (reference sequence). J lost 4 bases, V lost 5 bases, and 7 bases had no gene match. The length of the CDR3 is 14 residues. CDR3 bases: TGTGCCAGCAGACTGACAGGGGTCGGCTATGGCTACACCTTC. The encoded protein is CASRLTGVGYGYTF.

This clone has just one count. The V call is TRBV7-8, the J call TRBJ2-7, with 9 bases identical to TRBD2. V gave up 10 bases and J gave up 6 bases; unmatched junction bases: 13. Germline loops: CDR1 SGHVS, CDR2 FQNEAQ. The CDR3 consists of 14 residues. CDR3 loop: CATLPLAGVGEQYF. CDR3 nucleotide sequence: TGTGCCACCTTACCTTTAGCGGGAGTTGGCGAGCAGTACTTC.

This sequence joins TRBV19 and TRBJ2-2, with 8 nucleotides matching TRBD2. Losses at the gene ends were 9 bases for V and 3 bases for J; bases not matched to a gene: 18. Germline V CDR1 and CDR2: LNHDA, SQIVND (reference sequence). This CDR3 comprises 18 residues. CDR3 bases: TGTGCCAGCTCCAGGGCTTCGGGGGGGGGAAGAGACACCGGGGAGCTGTTTTTT. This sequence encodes CASSRASGGGRDTGELFF.

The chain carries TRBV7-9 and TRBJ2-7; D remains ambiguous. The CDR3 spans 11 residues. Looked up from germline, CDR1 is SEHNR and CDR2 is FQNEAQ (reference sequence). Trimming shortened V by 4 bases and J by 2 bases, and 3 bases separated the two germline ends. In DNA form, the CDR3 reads TGTGCCAGCAGCTCTACCTACGAGCAGTACTTC. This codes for CASSSTYEQYF.

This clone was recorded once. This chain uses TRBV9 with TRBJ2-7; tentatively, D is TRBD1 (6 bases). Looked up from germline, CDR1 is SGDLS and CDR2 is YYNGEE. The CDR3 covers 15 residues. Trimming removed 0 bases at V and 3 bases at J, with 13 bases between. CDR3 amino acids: CASSVEGHGDYEQYF. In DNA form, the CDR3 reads TGTGCCAGCAGCGTAGAGGGACATGGGGACTACGAGCAGTACTTC.

As DNA, the CDR3 is TGTGCCAGCAGCTTTAGGGGCAGACCCACAGATACGCAGTATTTT. Encoded protein: CASSFRGRPTDTQYF. The rearrangement links TRBV7-9 to TRBJ2-3; possible D gene TRBD1, 5 bases. CDR3 size: 15 residues. Trimming removed 3 bases at V and 2 bases at J, with 12 bases between. Germline CDR1 reads SEHNR; CDR2 reads FQNEAQ (reference sequence).

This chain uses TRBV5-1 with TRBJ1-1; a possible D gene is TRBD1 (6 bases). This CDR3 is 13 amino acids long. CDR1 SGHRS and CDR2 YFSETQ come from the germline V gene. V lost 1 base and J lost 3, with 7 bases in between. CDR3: CASSLQGYTEAFF. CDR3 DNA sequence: TGCGCCAGCAGCTTGCAGGGGTACACTGAAGCTTTCTTT.

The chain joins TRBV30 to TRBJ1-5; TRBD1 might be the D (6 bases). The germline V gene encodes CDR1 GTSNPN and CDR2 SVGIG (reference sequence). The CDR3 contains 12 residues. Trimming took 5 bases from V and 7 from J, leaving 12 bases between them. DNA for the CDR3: TGTGCCTGGGCGACAGGTGGCCAGCCCCAGCATTTT. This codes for CAWATGGQPQHF. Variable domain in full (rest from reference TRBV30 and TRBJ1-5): SQTIHQWPATLVQPVGSPLSLECTVEGTSNPNLYWYRQAAGRGLQLLFYSVGIGQISSEVPQNLSASRPQDRQFILSSKKLLLSDSGFYLCAWATGGQPQHFGDGTRLSIL.

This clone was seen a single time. CDR3 protein: CASSSPLATGELFF. In DNA, the CDR3 is TGTGCCAGCAGTTCTCCCCTAGCCACCGGGGAGCTGTTTTTT. The chain has TRBV27 and TRBJ2-2; D perhaps matches TRBD2 (5 bases). The V end lost 4 bases, the J end lost 4 bases, and 10 bases lay between the germline ends. CDR3 size: 14 residues. Germline V gene lookup returns CDR1 MNHEY and CDR2 SMNVEV (reference sequence).

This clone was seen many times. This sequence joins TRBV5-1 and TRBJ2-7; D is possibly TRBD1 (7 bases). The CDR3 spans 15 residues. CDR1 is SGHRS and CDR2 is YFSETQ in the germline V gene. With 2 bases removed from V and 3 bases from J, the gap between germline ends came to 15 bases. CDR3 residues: CASSLGQEGDYEQYF. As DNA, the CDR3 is TGCGCCAGCAGCTTAGGACAGGAGGGAGACTACGAGCAGTACTTC.

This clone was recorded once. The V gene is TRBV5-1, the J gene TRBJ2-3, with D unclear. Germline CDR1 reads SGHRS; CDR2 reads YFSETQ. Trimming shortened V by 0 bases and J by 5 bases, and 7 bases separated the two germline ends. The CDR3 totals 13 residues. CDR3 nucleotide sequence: TGCGCCAGCAGCTTGGGTAGTTTAGATACGCAGTATTTT. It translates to CASSLGSLDTQYF.

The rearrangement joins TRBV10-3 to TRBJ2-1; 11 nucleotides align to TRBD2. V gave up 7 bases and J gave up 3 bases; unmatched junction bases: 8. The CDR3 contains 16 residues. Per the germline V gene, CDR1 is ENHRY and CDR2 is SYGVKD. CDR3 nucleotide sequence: TGTGCCATCAAGCCCGGGACTAGCGGAGTCTACAATGAGCAGTTCTTC. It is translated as CAIKPGTSGVYNEQFF.

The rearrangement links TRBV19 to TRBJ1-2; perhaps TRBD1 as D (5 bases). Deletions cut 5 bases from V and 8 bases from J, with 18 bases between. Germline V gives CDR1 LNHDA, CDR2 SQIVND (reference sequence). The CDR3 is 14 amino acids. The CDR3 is CASSFEGELRGYTF. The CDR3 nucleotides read TGTGCCAGTAGTTTCGAAGGGGAATTGAGGGGCTACACCTTC.

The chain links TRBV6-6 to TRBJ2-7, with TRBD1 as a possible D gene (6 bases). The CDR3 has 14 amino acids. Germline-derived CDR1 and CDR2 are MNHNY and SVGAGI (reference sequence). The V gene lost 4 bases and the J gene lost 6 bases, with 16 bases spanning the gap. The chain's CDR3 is CASSLILVGGEQYF. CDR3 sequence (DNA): TGTGCCAGCAGTTTGATCCTAGTAGGGGGCGAGCAGTACTTC.

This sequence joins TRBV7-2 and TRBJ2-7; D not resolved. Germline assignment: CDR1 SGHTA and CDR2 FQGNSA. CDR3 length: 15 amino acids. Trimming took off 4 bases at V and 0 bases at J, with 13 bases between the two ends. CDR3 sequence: CASSWSRSSSYEQYF. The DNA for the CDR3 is TGTGCCAGCAGCTGGTCTAGGTCCAGCTCCTACGAGCAGTACTTC.

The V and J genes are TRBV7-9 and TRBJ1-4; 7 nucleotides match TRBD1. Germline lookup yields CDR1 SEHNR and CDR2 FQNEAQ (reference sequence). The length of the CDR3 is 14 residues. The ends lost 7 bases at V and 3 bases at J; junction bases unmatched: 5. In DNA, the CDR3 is TGTGCCAGCAAGGACGGGACAGCTAATGAAAAACTGTTTTTT. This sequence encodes CASKDGTANEKLFF. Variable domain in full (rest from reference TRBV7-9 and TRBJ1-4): DTGVSQNPRHKITKRGQNVTFRCDPISEHNRLYWYRQTLGQGPEFLTYFQNEAQLEKSRLLSDRFSAERPKGSFSTLEIQRTEQGDSAMYLCASKDGTANEKLFFGSGTQLSVL.

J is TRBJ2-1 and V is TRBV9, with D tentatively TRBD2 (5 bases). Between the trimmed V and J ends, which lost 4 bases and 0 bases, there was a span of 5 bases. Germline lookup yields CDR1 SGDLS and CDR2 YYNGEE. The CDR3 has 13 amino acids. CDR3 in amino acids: CASSRGSYNEQFF. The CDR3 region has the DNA TGTGCCAGCAGCCGGGGCTCCTACAATGAGCAGTTCTTC.

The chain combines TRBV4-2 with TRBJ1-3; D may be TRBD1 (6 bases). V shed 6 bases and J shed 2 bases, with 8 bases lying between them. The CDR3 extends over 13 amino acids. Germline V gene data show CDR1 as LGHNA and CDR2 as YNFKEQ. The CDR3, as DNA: TGTGCCAGCAGGGGGACACCTGGAAACACCATATATTTT. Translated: CASRGTPGNTIYF.

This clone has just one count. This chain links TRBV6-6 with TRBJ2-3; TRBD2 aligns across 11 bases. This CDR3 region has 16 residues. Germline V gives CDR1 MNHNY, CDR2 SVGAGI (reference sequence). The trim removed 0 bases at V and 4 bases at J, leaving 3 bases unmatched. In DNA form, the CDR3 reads TGTGCCAGCAGTTACTCTTCACTAGCGGGAGCAGATACGCAGTATTTT. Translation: CASSYSSLAGADTQYF.